This is a list of T cell receptor beta chains from one sample in a study of blood T cell repertoires in COVID-19. Sequencing was performed with immunoSEQ multiplex PCR; in TCRdb, only in-frame clones are kept and a portion is missing. The repertoire holds some 270,000 clones, with 85% as singletons. The sequenced sample consisted of PBMCs or T cells enriched from blood (not recorded which). These receptors were taken from a woman aged 45 to 65 who had been exposed to COVID-19. Both conserved end residues are part of each CDR3. The order of the fields is CDR3 protein, CDR3 DNA, J gene, D gene, V gene, clone size. A D gene is named only where the DNA matches it firmly. Some rows mark clone size as missing; the rest say once, few, many or name a class of expanded clone.

CDR3aa: CASSQDPRAPLHF
CDR3nt: TGTGCCAGCAGCCAAGATCCGAGGGCGCCCCTCCACTTT
j_gene: TRBJ1-6
d_gene: .
v_gene: TRBV14
abundance: few

CDR3aa: CASSFLPGELFF
CDR3nt: TGTGCCAGCAGTTTTCTTCCCGGGGAGCTGTTTTTT
j_gene: TRBJ2-2
d_gene: .
v_gene: TRBV12-3/TRBV12-4
abundance: once

CDR3aa: CASRVGQGAVYEQYF
CDR3nt: TGCGCCAGCCGGGTGGGACAGGGGGCTGTCTACGAGCAGTACTTC
j_gene: TRBJ2-7
d_gene: TRBD1
v_gene: TRBV10-2
abundance: .

CDR3aa: CACKSGTSGGSTDTQYF
CDR3nt: TGTGCCTGTAAGTCCGGGACTAGCGGGGGAAGCACAGATACGCAGTATTTT
j_gene: TRBJ2-3
d_gene: TRBD2
v_gene: TRBV2
abundance: .

CDR3aa: CASSYSSGEGYEQFF
CDR3nt: TGTGCCAGCAGTTATTCGAGCGGGGAGGGTTATGAGCAGTTCTTC
j_gene: TRBJ2-1
d_gene: TRBD2
v_gene: TRBV6-2/TRBV6-3
abundance: .

CDR3aa: CASSLQGAVDTIYF
CDR3nt: TGTGCCAGCAGCTTACAGGGGGCGGTGGACACCATATATTTT
j_gene: TRBJ1-3
d_gene: TRBD1
v_gene: TRBV7-2
abundance: .

CDR3aa: CASSQTRNTEAFF
CDR3nt: TGTGCCAGTAGTCAGACTCGGAACACTGAAGCTTTCTTT
j_gene: TRBJ1-1
d_gene: .
v_gene: TRBV19
abundance: .

CDR3aa: CASSLGAPQGELFF
CDR3nt: TGTGCCAGCAGCTTAGGGGCCCCGCAGGGGGAGCTGTTTTTT
j_gene: TRBJ2-2
d_gene: .
v_gene: TRBV5-5
abundance: .

CDR3aa: CASSRERGTGELFF
CDR3nt: TGTGCCAGCAGCCGGGAGCGGGGGACCGGGGAGCTGTTTTTT
j_gene: TRBJ2-2
d_gene: TRBD2
v_gene: TRBV5-4
abundance: .

CDR3aa: CASGNKRAGHTEAFF
CDR3nt: TGTGCCAGCGGTAACAAACGGGCGGGACACACTGAAGCTTTCTTT
j_gene: TRBJ1-1
d_gene: .
v_gene: TRBV11-3
abundance: .

CDR3aa: CASSQDPGQGKNGYTF
CDR3nt: TGCGCCAGCAGCCAAGATCCGGGACAGGGGAAAAATGGCTACACCTTC
j_gene: TRBJ1-2
d_gene: TRBD1
v_gene: TRBV4-3
abundance: .

CDR3aa: CSVGWLGQVNSGGYTF
CDR3nt: TGCAGCGTTGGCTGGTTGGGACAGGTCAATTCAGGTGGCTACACCTTC
j_gene: TRBJ1-2
d_gene: TRBD1
v_gene: TRBV29-1
abundance: .

CDR3aa: CASSPSGNQPQHF
CDR3nt: TGTGCCAGCAGCCCCAGTGGTAATCAGCCCCAGCATTTT
j_gene: TRBJ1-5
d_gene: .
v_gene: TRBV7-8
abundance: .

CDR3aa: CASSMDRGRTEAFF
CDR3nt: TGTGCCAGCAGCATGGACAGGGGGAGGACTGAAGCTTTCTTT
j_gene: TRBJ1-1
d_gene: TRBD1
v_gene: TRBV7-2
abundance: once

CDR3aa: CASSLEGRGTFF
CDR3nt: TGTGCCAGCAGTTTAGAGGGGAGGGGAACTTTCTTT
j_gene: TRBJ1-1
d_gene: .
v_gene: TRBV28
abundance: few

CDR3aa: CASSLGTGVGGQPQHF
CDR3nt: TGTGCCAGCAGCTTAGGGACAGGGGTGGGGGGTCAGCCCCAGCATTTT
j_gene: TRBJ1-5
d_gene: TRBD1
v_gene: TRBV7-2
abundance: .

CDR3aa: CASSHGTGSTIYF
CDR3nt: TGTGCCAGCAGCCATGGGACAGGGTCCACCATATATTTT
j_gene: TRBJ1-3
d_gene: TRBD1
v_gene: TRBV3-1/TRBV3-2
abundance: once

CDR3aa: CAISGAGLSGNEQFF
CDR3nt: TGTGCCATCAGTGGGGCAGGACTGTCGGGAAATGAGCAGTTCTTC
j_gene: TRBJ2-1
d_gene: .
v_gene: TRBV10-3
abundance: .

CDR3aa: CASSPTGDRGKAFF
CDR3nt: TGTGCCAGCAGCCCAACTGGAGATCGGGGAAAAGCTTTCTTT
j_gene: TRBJ1-1
d_gene: .
v_gene: TRBV28
abundance: once

CDR3aa: CASSLTTSTDTQYF
CDR3nt: TGCGCCAGCAGTTTGACGACTAGCACAGATACGCAGTATTTT
j_gene: TRBJ2-3
d_gene: .
v_gene: TRBV5-1
abundance: .

CDR3aa: CAGGGTGELFF
CDR3nt: TGTGCCGGCGGGGGGACCGGGGAGCTGTTTTTT
j_gene: TRBJ2-2
d_gene: TRBD2
v_gene: TRBV30
abundance: .

CDR3aa: CASSRSLERDREVYQETQYF
CDR3nt: TGCGCCAGCAGCCGCTCCCTGGAAAGGGACAGGGAAGTGTACCAAGAGACCCAGTACTTC
j_gene: TRBJ2-5
d_gene: TRBD1
v_gene: TRBV23-1
abundance: .

CDR3aa: CASSYYRGVSPLHF
CDR3nt: TGTGCCAGCAGTTACTACAGGGGGGTTTCACCCCTCCACTTT
j_gene: TRBJ1-6
d_gene: TRBD1
v_gene: TRBV6-5
abundance: few